This T cell receptor beta chain was identified in a study of T cell responses to AZD1222 COVID-19 vaccine. The study's findings and limits: At baseline, just six or seven AZD1222 recipients tested seropositive. Donors were mostly white British, more females; clonal diversity possibly underestimated.

A word on this clone: Its target is unknown.

Sequenced by immunoSEQ multiplex PCR; TCRdb stores in-frame clones only, minus some. The sample records approximately 160,000 clones, 85% to 95% being singletons. Germline V gene sequence: CDR1 GTSNPN, CDR2 SVGIG (reference sequence). V lost 2 bases and J 7 bases, leaving 14 bases between the germline ends. CDR3 size: 13 residues. This receptor was taken from an adult in good health. This specimen was peripheral blood, taken on day 0 of AZD1222 vaccination. The chain carries TRBV30 and TRBJ2-5; D perhaps matches TRBD2 (5 bases). The CDR3 here is CAWSPGLDSTQYF. The DNA for the CDR3 is TGTGCCTGGAGTCCAGGACTCGATTCGACCCAGTACTTC. Together with reference TRBV30 and TRBJ2-5, the CDR3 gives the full variable domain: SQTIHQWPATLVQPVGSPLSLECTVEGTSNPNLYWYRQAAGRGLQLLFYSVGIGQISSEVPQNLSASRPQDRQFILSSKKLLLSDSGFYLCAWSPGLDSTQYFGPGTRLLVL.